Each of the 22 T cell receptor beta chains below was sequenced from the same sample in a study of cytotoxic CD8 clonotypes in ibrutinib-treated CLL. Using immunoSEQ multiplex PCR, the repertoire was profiled, and TCRdb retains in-frame clones only, with some absent. The table records hundreds of thousands of clones, around 70% of them present only once. Material: PBMCs, obtained after 24 months of ibrutinib treatment. These TCRs come from a human donor with chronic lymphocytic leukemia.

This clone occurred a few times. The chain uses TRBV6-5 and TRBJ1-2, with 7 bases aligning to TRBD1. Germline V CDR1 and CDR2: MNHEY, SVGAGI. V shed 0 bases, J shed 7 bases, and the junction held 5 bases outside the gene matches. The CDR3 runs to 14 residues. The CDR3 nucleotides are TGTGCCAGCAGTTACTCGACACAGGGGATTGGCTACACCTTC. This codes for CASSYSTQGIGYTF.

The CDR3: CASSLLADTYEQYF. The CDR3 coding sequence is TGTGCCAGCAGCTTACTAGCAGATACGTACGAGCAGTACTTC. The gene calls are TRBV11-2 and TRBJ2-7, with D possibly TRBD2 on 5 matching bases. Germline-derived CDR1 and CDR2 are SGHAT and FQNNGV. With 2 bases removed from V and 4 bases from J, the gap between germline ends came to 12 bases. The CDR3 totals 14 residues.

V usage is TRBV30 and J usage is TRBJ2-7; 7 bases are shared with TRBD2. The CDR3 covers 13 residues. Germline V gene lookup returns CDR1 GTSNPN and CDR2 SVGIG (reference sequence). Trimming cost V 5 bases and J 0 bases; bases outside gene matches: 4. CDR3 sequence (DNA): TGTGCCTGGGGGGGAGGGACCTCCTACGAGCAGTACTTC. Protein product: CAWGGGTSYEQYF.

This chain uses TRBV5-6 with TRBJ2-3; D is possibly TRBD1 (6 bases). Trimming removed 4 bases at V and 1 base at J, with 10 bases between. Germline V gene lookup returns CDR1 SGHDT and CDR2 YYEEEE. The CDR3 is 14 amino acids. The CDR3 reads CASSRRQGTDTQYF. CDR3 sequence (DNA): TGTGCCAGCAGCCGTAGACAGGGCACAGATACGCAGTATTTT. The full variable domain, completed using reference TRBV5-6 and TRBJ2-3, is DAGVTQSPTHLIKTRGQQVTLRCSPKSGHDTVSWYQQALGQGPQFIFQYYEEEERQRGNFPDRFSGHQFPNYSSELNVNALLLGDSALYLCASSRRQGTDTQYFGPGTRLTVL.

The genes are TRBV5-6 and TRBJ2-3; TRBD1 aligns across 9 bases. J lost 6 bases, V lost 4 bases, and 9 bases had no gene match. Per the germline V gene, CDR1 is SGHDT and CDR2 is YYEEEE. The CDR3 contains 15 residues. DNA of the CDR3: TGTGCCAGCAGCGGAGGGACAGGGAAATCCGATACGCAGTATTTT. This sequence encodes CASSGGTGKSDTQYF.

The chain employs TRBV18 and TRBJ2-3; TRBD2 matches 13 bases. Germline CDR1 reads KGHSH; CDR2 reads LQKENI. With V trimmed by 6 bases and J by 10 bases, 19 bases remained unmatched. The CDR3 has 18 amino acids. The CDR3 spells CASSIQPGLAGFPGAQYF. The CDR3 nucleotides are TGTGCCAGCTCTATACAACCGGGACTAGCGGGGTTTCCCGGCGCGCAGTATTTT.

The J gene is TRBJ1-3, the V gene TRBV18; the match to TRBD1 covers 10 bases. The CDR3 is 15 residues long. V dropped 6 bases and J dropped 2; count of bases not matched to a gene: 4. CDR1 is KGHSH, CDR2 LQKENI, per germline. CDR3 in amino acids: CASSPGQGAGNTIYF. DNA of the CDR3: TGTGCCAGCTCGCCCGGACAGGGGGCTGGAAACACCATATATTTT.

The chain couples TRBV2 to TRBJ2-3; D is uncertain. The CDR3 has 15 residues. From germline, CDR1 is SNHLY and CDR2 FYNNEI. Trimming took 5 bases from V and 0 from J, leaving 12 bases between them. The CDR3 DNA reads TGTGCCAGCAGTCTTTCCCTGTCAAGCACAGATACGCAGTATTTT. Translating gives CASSLSLSSTDTQYF.

This sequence joins TRBV5-1 and TRBJ2-7, with D possibly being TRBD1 (6 bases). V was trimmed by 5 bases and J by 1 base, leaving 13 bases between them. Germline CDR1 is SGHRS and CDR2 is YFSETQ. The CDR3 loop spans 14 amino acids. DNA of the CDR3: TGCGCCAGCAGTACTAAACAGGGATCCTACGAGCAGTACTTC. As protein: CASSTKQGSYEQYF.

V gene TRBV6-1 combines with J gene TRBJ2-2; the D is unclear. The CDR3 sequence is 12 residues long. Trimming shortened V by 6 bases and J by 4 bases, and 6 bases separated the two germline ends. CDR1 and CDR2 from the germline V gene are MNHNS and SASEGT. CDR3 loop: CASRRSTGELFF. As DNA, the CDR3 is TGTGCCAGCAGAAGAAGCACCGGGGAGCTGTTTTTT.

This clone was seen repeatedly, ten times or more. The chain carries TRBV18 and TRBJ2-3; no clear D gene. The CDR3 is 16 amino acids. The germline gives CDR1 KGHSH, CDR2 LQKENI. V was cut by 1 base and J by 0 bases, with 11 bases left in between. The CDR3 nucleotides read TGTGCCAGCTCACCACAGCGCACAGCTAGCACAGATACGCAGTATTTT. It codes for CASSPQRTASTDTQYF.

V is TRBV7-9 and J is TRBJ2-3; D may match TRBD1 or TRBD2 (5 bases each). V was clipped by 6 bases and J by 4 bases, with 5 bases between them. Germline CDR1 and CDR2: SEHNR and FQNEAQ (reference sequence). The CDR3 contains 11 residues. CDR3 loop: CASRGADTQYF. The CDR3 DNA reads TGTGCCAGCAGGGGGGCAGATACGCAGTATTTT.

V and J are TRBV27 and TRBJ1-5; D gene uncertain. This CDR3 contains 15 residues. The V end lost 5 bases, the J end lost 3 bases, and 14 bases lay between the germline ends. Germline V gene data show CDR1 as MNHEY and CDR2 as SMNVEV (reference sequence). The CDR3 protein is CASSPLGDSNQPQHF. CDR3 coding DNA: TGTGCCAGCAGTCCGCTGGGAGACTCCAATCAGCCCCAGCATTTT.

This clone was seen a few times. The chain uses TRBV11-3 and TRBJ2-7; 7 bases fit TRBD1. Germline CDR1 is SGHNT and CDR2 is YENEEA. Trimming removed 1 base from V and 6 bases from J; junction bases left unmatched: 0. CDR3 length equals 12 residues. The CDR3 loop reads CASSLGDSEQYF. CDR3 bases: TGTGCCAGCAGCTTAGGGGACAGCGAGCAGTACTTC.

The table lists this clone with a few counts. The rearrangement joins TRBV2 to TRBJ2-7, with 11 bases aligning to TRBD2. Trimming removed 6 bases from V and 4 bases from J; junction bases left unmatched: 11. The CDR3 has 16 residues. Germline CDR1 reads SNHLY; CDR2 reads FYNNEI. CDR3 nucleotide sequence: TGTGCCAGCAGCGGCCCAGCACTAGCGGGAGTGTACGAGCAGTACTTC. This encodes CASSGPALAGVYEQYF.

The rearrangement uses TRBV6-5 and TRBJ1-5; no definite D call. Germline CDR1 is MNHEY and CDR2 is SVGAGI. Trimming took off 5 bases at V and 4 bases at J, with 9 bases between the two ends. This CDR3 is 13 amino acids long. The CDR3 DNA reads as TGTGCCAGCAGTAATCAGGCGAATCAGCCCCAGCATTTT. Residues: CASSNQANQPQHF.

The chain couples TRBV30 to TRBJ2-7, with 9 bases lining up with TRBD1. This CDR3 is 15 amino acids long. Per the germline V gene, CDR1 is GTSNPN and CDR2 is SVGIG (reference sequence). V dropped 3 bases and J dropped 6; count of bases not matched to a gene: 12. This CDR3 reads CAWRRPGQGKSEQYF. The CDR3 DNA reads as TGTGCCTGGAGGAGACCGGGACAGGGAAAATCCGAGCAGTACTTC. The full variable domain, its missing parts supplied by reference TRBV30 and TRBJ2-7, is SQTIHQWPATLVQPVGSPLSLECTVEGTSNPNLYWYRQAAGRGLQLLFYSVGIGQISSEVPQNLSASRPQDRQFILSSKKLLLSDSGFYLCAWRRPGQGKSEQYFGPGTRLTVT.

For this clone: The sample holds other DNA sequences that translate to the same CDR3. The chain couples TRBV5-1 to TRBJ1-3; a possible D gene is TRBD1 (6 bases). CDR3 length equals 14 residues. V was clipped by 2 bases and J by 0 bases, with 6 bases between them. CDR1 is SGHRS and CDR2 is YFSETQ in the germline V gene. For the CDR3, the DNA is TGCGCCAGCAGCTTAGGGGGCTCTGGAAACACCATATATTTT. Translated: CASSLGGSGNTIYF.

The J gene is TRBJ1-2, the V gene TRBV7-2, with a tentative D call TRBD1 (6 bases). Looked up from germline, CDR1 is SGHTA and CDR2 is FQGNSA. This CDR3 region has 16 residues. V lost 1 base to trimming and J lost 4 bases, with 16 bases between them. The CDR3 DNA is TGTGCCAGCAGCTTAGGGTTGGGGGCCGCGAGCTATGGCTACACCTTC. Its translation: CASSLGLGAASYGYTF.

The sample holds a few counts of this clone. The V and J genes are TRBV7-9 and TRBJ1-2, with 7 bases lining up with TRBD1. The CDR3 consists of 13 residues. The V segment lost 2 bases and the J segment 4 bases; nucleotides outside the gene matches: 1. Per germline, CDR1 SEHNR and CDR2 FQNEAQ (reference sequence). The CDR3 reads CASSLPGGYGYTF. CDR3 bases: TGTGCCAGCAGCTTACCAGGGGGCTATGGCTACACCTTC.

This clone has just a few counts. The chain carries TRBV2 and TRBJ2-7, with D possibly TRBD2 on 5 matching bases. V dropped 4 bases and J dropped 0 bases, with 13 bases sitting between them. Germline V gives CDR1 SNHLY, CDR2 FYNNEI. The CDR3 extends over 15 amino acids. DNA of the CDR3: TGTGCCAGCAGTGGCAGTCGGACTGACTCCTACGAGCAGTACTTC. This codes for CASSGSRTDSYEQYF.

The DNA of the CDR3 is TGTGCCAGCAGTTTATCGGCGAATAGCGGGGCACCCTACGAGCAGTACTTC. It specifies CASSLSANSGAPYEQYF. This chain connects TRBV27 to TRBJ2-7; 8 bases agree with TRBD2. Germline lookup yields CDR1 MNHEY and CDR2 SMNVEV (reference sequence). The CDR3 is 17 amino acids. J gave up 2 bases and V 0 bases, and 9 bases lay outside the gene matches.